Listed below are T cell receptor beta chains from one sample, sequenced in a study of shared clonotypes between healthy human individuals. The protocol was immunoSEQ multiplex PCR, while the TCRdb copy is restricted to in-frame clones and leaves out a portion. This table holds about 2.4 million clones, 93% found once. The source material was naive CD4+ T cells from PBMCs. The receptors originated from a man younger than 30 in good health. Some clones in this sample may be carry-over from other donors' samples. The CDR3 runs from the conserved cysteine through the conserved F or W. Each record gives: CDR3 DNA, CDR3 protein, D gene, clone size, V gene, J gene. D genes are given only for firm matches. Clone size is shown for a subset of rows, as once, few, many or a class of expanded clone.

DNA: TGCGCCAGCAGCTTGGCCAGTTTCCAAGAGACCCAGTACTTC; CDR3: CASSLASFQETQYF; D: NA; size: NA; V: TRBV5-1; J: TRBJ2-5
DNA: TGTGCCAGCAGCTTATCCCAGGGATCTGGGGACACCATATATTTT; CDR3: CASSLSQGSGDTIYF; D: NA; size: NA; V: TRBV7-9; J: TRBJ1-3
DNA: TGTGCCAGCAGTGTAGCGGGAATAAACACTGAAGCTTTCTTT; CDR3: CASSVAGINTEAFF; D: NA; size: NA; V: TRBV2; J: TRBJ1-1
DNA: TGTGCCAGCAGTTTCCGGGCCTATGGCTACACCTTC; CDR3: CASSFRAYGYTF; D: NA; size: NA; V: TRBV28; J: TRBJ1-2
DNA: TGTGCCAGCAGCGTAGTTCCGGTTACCTCTGGAAACACCATATATTTT; CDR3: CASSVVPVTSGNTIYF; D: NA; size: NA; V: TRBV9; J: TRBJ1-3
DNA: TGTGCCAGCAGTACACCTGTCAGGGACCCGACCGGGGAGCTGTTTTTT; CDR3: CASSTPVRDPTGELFF; D: NA; size: NA; V: TRBV27; J: TRBJ2-2
DNA: TGTGCCAGCAGCGTAGGAGGTAATGGCAGGGAGTACTTC; CDR3: CASSVGGNGREYF; D: NA; size: NA; V: TRBV9; J: TRBJ2-7
DNA: TGTGCCAGCAGCTTAGCGGCAGGGGGATTTGGGGGCTACGAGCAGTACTTC; CDR3: CASSLAAGGFGGYEQYF; D: TRBD1; size: NA; V: TRBV7-6; J: TRBJ2-7
DNA: TGTGCCAGCTCACAACAGGGTTCAGAAGATACGCAGTATTTT; CDR3: CASSQQGSEDTQYF; D: NA; size: NA; V: TRBV18; J: TRBJ2-3
DNA: TGTGCCAGCAGTTTTTACAGGGGATCCGTGAACACTGAAGCTTTCTTT; CDR3: CASSFYRGSVNTEAFF; D: TRBD1; size: NA; V: TRBV27; J: TRBJ1-1
DNA: TGTGCCAGCAGCCATCGGGACGGCTTGAACACCGGGGAGCTGTTTTTT; CDR3: CASSHRDGLNTGELFF; D: NA; size: NA; V: TRBV7-9; J: TRBJ2-2
DNA: TGTGCCAGCAGCCCAGAACGGGAGAACTCCTACGAGCAGTACTTC; CDR3: CASSPERENSYEQYF; D: NA; size: once; V: TRBV5-4; J: TRBJ2-7
DNA: TGTGCCAGCAGCAAACAGGGTTACGAGCAGTACTTC; CDR3: CASSKQGYEQYF; D: NA; size: NA; V: TRBV7-2; J: TRBJ2-7
DNA: TGTGCCAGCAGCCAAGACAGACTGGCTGAAGCTTTCTTT; CDR3: CASSQDRLAEAFF; D: NA; size: few; V: TRBV4-2; J: TRBJ1-1
DNA: TGTGCCAGCAGCTTAACACTAAACTATGGCTACACCTTC; CDR3: CASSLTLNYGYTF; D: NA; size: NA; V: TRBV7-2; J: TRBJ1-2
DNA: TGTGCCAGCAGCCAAAGGATAACGGGGGGCGTTCAGTTCTTC; CDR3: CASSQRITGGVQFF; D: NA; size: NA; V: TRBV7-3; J: TRBJ2-1
DNA: TGTGCCAGCAGGCAAGGGGGAGGTGGTGACACCATATATTTT; CDR3: CASRQGGGGDTIYF; D: NA; size: NA; V: TRBV7-2; J: TRBJ1-3
DNA: TGTGCCAGCAGCGTACAGGGGGTTGAGTACAATGAGCAGTTCTTC; CDR3: CASSVQGVEYNEQFF; D: TRBD1; size: NA; V: TRBV9; J: TRBJ2-1
DNA: TGTGCCAGCAGTACCGAACGGCGGCCCGAGGATGAGCAGTTCTTC; CDR3: CASSTERRPEDEQFF; D: NA; size: NA; V: TRBV6-1; J: TRBJ2-1
DNA: TGTGCCAGCTCACCGGAGGGACAGGGACATCACTACACCTTC; CDR3: CASSPEGQGHHYTF; D: TRBD1; size: NA; V: TRBV18; J: TRBJ1-2
DNA: TGTGCCTCCTCGGCGGAGAGAACAGATACGCAGTATTTT; CDR3: CASSAERTDTQYF; D: NA; size: NA; V: TRBV2; J: TRBJ2-3
DNA: TGTGCCATCAGCTTACGGGACGCGAGCTCTGGAAACACCATATATTTT; CDR3: CAISLRDASSGNTIYF; D: NA; size: NA; V: TRBV10-3; J: TRBJ1-3
DNA: TGTGCCAGCAGTCCGGGTTATACAGGGGGTCGCTATGGCTACACCTTC; CDR3: CASSPGYTGGRYGYTF; D: TRBD1; size: once; V: TRBV7-6; J: TRBJ1-2
DNA: TGTGCCAGCAGCGCTCGAGGTTCAACTAATGAAAAACTGTTTTTT; CDR3: CASSARGSTNEKLFF; D: NA; size: NA; V: TRBV7-9; J: TRBJ1-4
DNA: TGTGCCAGCAGTCTCCCGGGCCTAGTGAACACCGGGGAGCTGTTTTTT; CDR3: CASSLPGLVNTGELFF; D: NA; size: NA; V: TRBV28; J: TRBJ2-2
DNA: TGTGCCAGCACCTCGGATTGGGGTAGCTCCTACAATGAGCAGTTCTTC; CDR3: CASTSDWGSSYNEQFF; D: NA; size: NA; V: TRBV27; J: TRBJ2-1
DNA: TGTGCCAGCAGCCGGGACAGCATTAGCTCTGGAAACACCATATATTTT; CDR3: CASSRDSISSGNTIYF; D: TRBD1; size: NA; V: TRBV5-4; J: TRBJ1-3
DNA: TGCGCCAGCAGCCTCGTGCCGGGGGAGGCCGGGGAGCTGTTTTTT; CDR3: CASSLVPGEAGELFF; D: NA; size: NA; V: TRBV5-1; J: TRBJ2-2
DNA: TGTGCCAGCATCAAAGCGGGACCCGAGACCCAGTACTTC; CDR3: CASIKAGPETQYF; D: TRBD2; size: NA; V: TRBV2; J: TRBJ2-5